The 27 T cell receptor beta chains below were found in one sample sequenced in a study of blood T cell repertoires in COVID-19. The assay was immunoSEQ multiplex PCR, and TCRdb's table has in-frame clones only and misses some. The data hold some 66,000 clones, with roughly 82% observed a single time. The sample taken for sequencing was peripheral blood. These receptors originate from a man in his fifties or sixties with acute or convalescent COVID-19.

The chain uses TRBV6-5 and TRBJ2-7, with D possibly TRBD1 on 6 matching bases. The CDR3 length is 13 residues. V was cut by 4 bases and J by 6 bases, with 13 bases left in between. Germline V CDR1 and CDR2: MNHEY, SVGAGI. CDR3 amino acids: CASSSRQASEQYV. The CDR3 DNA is TGTGCCAGCAGTTCAAGACAGGCCTCCGAGCAGTACGTC.

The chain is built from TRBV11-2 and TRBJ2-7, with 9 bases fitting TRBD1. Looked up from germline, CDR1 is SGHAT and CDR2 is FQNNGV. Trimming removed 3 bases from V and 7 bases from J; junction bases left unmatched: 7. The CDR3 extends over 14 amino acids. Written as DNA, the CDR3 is TGTGCCAGCAGCTTCGACAGGGGGTCGGGGGAGCAGTACGTC. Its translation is CASSFDRGSGEQYV.

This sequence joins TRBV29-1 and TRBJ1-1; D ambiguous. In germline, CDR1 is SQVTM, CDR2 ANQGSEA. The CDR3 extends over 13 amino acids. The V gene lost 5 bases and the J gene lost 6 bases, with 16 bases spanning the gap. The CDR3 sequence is CSVRGVGGAEAFF. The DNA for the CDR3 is TGCAGCGTTCGGGGTGTGGGAGGCGCTGAAGCTTTCTTT. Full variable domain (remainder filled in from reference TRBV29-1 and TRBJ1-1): SAVISQKPSRDICQRGTSLTIQCQVDSQVTMMFWYRQQPGQSLTLIATANQGSEATYESGFVIDKFPISRPNLTFSTLTVSNMSPEDSSIYLCSVRGVGGAEAFFGQGTRLTVV.

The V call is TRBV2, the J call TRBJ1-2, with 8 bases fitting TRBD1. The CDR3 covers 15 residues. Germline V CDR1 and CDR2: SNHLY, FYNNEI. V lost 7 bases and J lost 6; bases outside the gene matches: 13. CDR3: CASTPQRQGRDGYTF. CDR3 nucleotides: TGTGCCAGCACCCCCCAGAGACAGGGGCGGGATGGCTACACCTTC.

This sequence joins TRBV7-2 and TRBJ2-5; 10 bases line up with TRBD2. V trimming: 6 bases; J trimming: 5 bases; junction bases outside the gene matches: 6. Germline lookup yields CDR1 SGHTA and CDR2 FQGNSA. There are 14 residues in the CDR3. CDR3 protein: CASSRASGGETQYF. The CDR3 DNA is TGTGCCAGCAGTCGGGCTAGCGGGGGTGAGACCCAGTACTTC.

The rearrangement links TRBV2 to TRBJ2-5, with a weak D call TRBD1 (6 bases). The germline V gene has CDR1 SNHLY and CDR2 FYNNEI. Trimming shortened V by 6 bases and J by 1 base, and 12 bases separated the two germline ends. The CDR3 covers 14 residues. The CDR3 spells CASSPRQAQETQYF. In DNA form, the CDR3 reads TGTGCCAGCAGCCCTAGACAGGCCCAAGAGACCCAGTACTTC.

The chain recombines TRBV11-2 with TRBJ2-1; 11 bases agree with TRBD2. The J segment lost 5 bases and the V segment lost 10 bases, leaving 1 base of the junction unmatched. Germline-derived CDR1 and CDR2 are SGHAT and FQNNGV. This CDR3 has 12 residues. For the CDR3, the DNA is TGTGCCACTAGCGGGGGGCACAATGAGCAGTTCTTC. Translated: CATSGGHNEQFF. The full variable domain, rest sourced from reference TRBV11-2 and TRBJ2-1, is EAGVAQSPRYKIIEKRQSVAFWCNPISGHATLYWYQQILGQGPKLLIQFQNNGVVDDSQLPKDRFSAERLKGVDSTLKIQPAKLEDSAVYLCATSGGHNEQFFGPGTRLTVL.

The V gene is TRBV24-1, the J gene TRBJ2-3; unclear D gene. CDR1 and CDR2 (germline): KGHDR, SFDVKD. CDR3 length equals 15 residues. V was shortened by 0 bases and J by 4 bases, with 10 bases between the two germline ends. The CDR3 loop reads CATSDLALSADTQYF. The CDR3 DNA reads TGTGCCACCAGTGATTTGGCTCTGTCGGCAGATACGCAGTATTTT.

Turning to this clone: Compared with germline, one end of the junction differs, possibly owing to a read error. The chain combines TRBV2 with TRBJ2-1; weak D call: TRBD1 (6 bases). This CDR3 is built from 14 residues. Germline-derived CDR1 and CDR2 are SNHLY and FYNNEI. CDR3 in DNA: TGTGCCAGCAGGGAAGATAGCTCCCGGGCAGGGGAGTTCTTC. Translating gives CASREDSSRAGEFF.

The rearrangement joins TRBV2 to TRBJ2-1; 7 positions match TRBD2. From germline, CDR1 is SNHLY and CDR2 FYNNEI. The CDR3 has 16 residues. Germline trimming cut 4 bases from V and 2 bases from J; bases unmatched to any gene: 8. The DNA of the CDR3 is TGTGCCAGCAGTGCGGGGCTAGCGGCAACCTACAATGAGCAGTTCTTC. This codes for CASSAGLAATYNEQFF.

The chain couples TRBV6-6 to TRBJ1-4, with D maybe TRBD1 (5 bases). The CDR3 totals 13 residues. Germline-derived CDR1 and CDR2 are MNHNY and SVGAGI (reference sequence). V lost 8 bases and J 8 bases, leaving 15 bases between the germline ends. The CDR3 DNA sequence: TGTGCCAGCCTCAGGGCTTTGGGGGAAAAACTGTTTTTT. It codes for CASLRALGEKLFF.

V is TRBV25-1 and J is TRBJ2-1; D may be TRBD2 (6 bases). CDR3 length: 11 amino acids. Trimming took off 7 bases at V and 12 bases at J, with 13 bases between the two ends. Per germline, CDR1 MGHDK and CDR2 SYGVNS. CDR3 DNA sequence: TGTGCCAGCAATCGATCCGGGAGGCAGTTCTTC. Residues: CASNRSGRQFF. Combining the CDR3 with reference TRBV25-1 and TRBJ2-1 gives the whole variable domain EADIYQTPRYLVIGTGKKITLECSQTMGHDKMYWYQQDPGMELHLIHYSYGVNSTEKGDLSSESTVSRIRTEHFPLTLESARPSHTSQYLCASNRSGRQFFGPGTRLTVL.

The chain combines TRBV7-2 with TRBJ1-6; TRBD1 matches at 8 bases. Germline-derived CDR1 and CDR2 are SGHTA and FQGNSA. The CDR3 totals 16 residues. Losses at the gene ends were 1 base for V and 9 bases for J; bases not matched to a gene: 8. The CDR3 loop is CASSLVRTGRSSPLHF. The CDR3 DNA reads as TGTGCCAGCAGCTTAGTTCGGACAGGGAGGAGTTCACCCCTCCACTTT.

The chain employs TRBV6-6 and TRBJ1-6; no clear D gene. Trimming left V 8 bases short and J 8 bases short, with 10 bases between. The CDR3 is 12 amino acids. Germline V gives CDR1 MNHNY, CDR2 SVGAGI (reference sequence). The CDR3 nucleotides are TGTGCCAGCCGTTCGAGGGATTCACCCCTCCACTTT. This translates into CASRSRDSPLHF.

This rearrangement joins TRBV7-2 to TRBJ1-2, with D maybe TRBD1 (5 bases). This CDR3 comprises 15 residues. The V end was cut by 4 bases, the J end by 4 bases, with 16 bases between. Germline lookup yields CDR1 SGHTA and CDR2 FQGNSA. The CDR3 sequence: CASSSQAESFYGYTF. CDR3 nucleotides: TGTGCCAGCAGCTCACAGGCCGAAAGTTTCTATGGCTACACCTTC. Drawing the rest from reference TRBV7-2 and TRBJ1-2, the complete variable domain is GAGVSQSPSNKVTEKGKDVELRCDPISGHTALYWYRQSLGQGLEFLIYFQGNSAPDKSGLPSDRFSAERTGGSVSTLTIQRTQQEDSAVYLCASSSQAESFYGYTFGSGTRLTVV.

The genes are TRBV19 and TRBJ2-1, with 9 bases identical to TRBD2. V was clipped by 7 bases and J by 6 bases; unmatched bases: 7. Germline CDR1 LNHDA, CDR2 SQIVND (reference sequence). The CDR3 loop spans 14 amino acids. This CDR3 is CASKGTSLSNEQFF. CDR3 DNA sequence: TGTGCCAGTAAAGGGACTAGCTTGTCCAATGAGCAGTTCTTC.

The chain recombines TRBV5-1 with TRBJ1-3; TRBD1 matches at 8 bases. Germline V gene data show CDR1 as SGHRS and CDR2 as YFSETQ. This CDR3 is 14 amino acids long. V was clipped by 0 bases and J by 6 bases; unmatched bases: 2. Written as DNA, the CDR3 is TGCGCCAGCAGCTTGGCAGGGGGCGTAAACACCATATATTTT. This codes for CASSLAGGVNTIYF.

CDR3 in DNA: TGTGCCAGCAGCTTGGGGGCAGGGGTAGAGACCCAGTACTTC. This gives the protein CASSLGAGVETQYF. The chain carries TRBV5-8 and TRBJ2-5; weak D call: TRBD1 (6 bases). There are 14 residues in the CDR3. Trimming removed 0 bases at V and 4 bases at J, with 10 bases between. Germline V gene lookup returns CDR1 SGHTS and CDR2 YDEGEE.

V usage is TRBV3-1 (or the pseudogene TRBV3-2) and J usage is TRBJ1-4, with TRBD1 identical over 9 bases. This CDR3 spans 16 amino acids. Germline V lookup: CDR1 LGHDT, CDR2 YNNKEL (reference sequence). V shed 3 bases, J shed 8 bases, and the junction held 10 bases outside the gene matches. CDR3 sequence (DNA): TGTGCCAGCAGCCAGAATACGGGACAGGGCAGAGAAAAACTGTTTTTT. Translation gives CASSQNTGQGREKLFF.

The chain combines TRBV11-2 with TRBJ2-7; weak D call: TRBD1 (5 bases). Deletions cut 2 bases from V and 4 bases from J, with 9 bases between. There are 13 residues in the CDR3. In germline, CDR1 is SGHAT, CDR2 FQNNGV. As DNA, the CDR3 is TGTGCCAGCAGCTTAAGCAGGGCGTACGAGCAGTACGTC. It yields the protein CASSLSRAYEQYV.

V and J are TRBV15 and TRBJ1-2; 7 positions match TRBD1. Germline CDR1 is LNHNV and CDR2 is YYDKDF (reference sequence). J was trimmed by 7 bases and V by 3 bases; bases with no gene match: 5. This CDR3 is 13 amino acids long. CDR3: CATSSDRVGGYTF. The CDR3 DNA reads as TGTGCCACCAGCAGCGACAGGGTCGGTGGCTACACCTTC.

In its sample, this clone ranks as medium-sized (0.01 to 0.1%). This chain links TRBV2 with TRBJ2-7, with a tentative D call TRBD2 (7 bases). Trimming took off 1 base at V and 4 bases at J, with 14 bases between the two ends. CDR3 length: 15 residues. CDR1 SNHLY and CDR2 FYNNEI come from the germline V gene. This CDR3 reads CASSEGAGAIYEQYV. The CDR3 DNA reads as TGTGCCAGCAGTGAAGGTGCGGGGGCAATTTACGAGCAGTACGTC.

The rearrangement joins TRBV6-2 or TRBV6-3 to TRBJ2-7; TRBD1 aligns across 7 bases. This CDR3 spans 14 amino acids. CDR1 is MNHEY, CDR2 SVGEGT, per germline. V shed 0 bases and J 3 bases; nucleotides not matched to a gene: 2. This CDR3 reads CASSYSAGGYEQYF. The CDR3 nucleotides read TGTGCCAGCAGTTACTCTGCAGGGGGCTACGAGCAGTACTTC.

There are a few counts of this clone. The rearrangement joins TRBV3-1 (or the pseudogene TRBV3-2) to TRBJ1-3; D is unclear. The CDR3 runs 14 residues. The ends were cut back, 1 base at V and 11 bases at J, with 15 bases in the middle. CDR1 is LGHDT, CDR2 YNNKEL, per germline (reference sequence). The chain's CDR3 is CASSQGPRIPPIYF. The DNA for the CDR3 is TGTGCCAGCAGCCAAGGCCCTAGAATCCCCCCCATATATTTT.

The CDR3 reads CSVAKKGHGTDTQYF. The DNA for the CDR3 is TGCAGCGTCGCTAAGAAGGGACATGGCACAGATACGCAGTATTTT. The V call is TRBV29-1, the J call TRBJ2-3; D is perhaps TRBD1 (6 bases). Trimming shortened V by 6 bases and J by 1 base, and 17 bases separated the two germline ends. This CDR3 region has 15 residues. Germline CDR1 and CDR2: SQVTM and ANQGSEA.

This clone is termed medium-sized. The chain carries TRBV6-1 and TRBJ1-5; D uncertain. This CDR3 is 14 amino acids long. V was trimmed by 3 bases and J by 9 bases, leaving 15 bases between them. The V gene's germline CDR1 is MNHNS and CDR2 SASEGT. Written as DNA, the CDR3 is TGTGCCAGCAGTGACCGTTGGCAGCGGACGCCCCAGCATTTT. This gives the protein CASSDRWQRTPQHF.

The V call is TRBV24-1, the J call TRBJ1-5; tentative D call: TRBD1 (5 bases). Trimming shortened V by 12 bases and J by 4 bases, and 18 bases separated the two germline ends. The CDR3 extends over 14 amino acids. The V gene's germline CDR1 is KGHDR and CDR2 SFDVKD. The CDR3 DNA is TGTGCCGCAGGACCGGGGGTCAGGAATCAGCCCCAGCATTTT. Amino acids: CAAGPGVRNQPQHF.